Below are 21 T cell receptor beta chains sequenced from a single sample in a study of control samples from healthy donors and cancer patients. TCRdb's table, derived via immunoSEQ multiplex PCR, lists solely in-frame clones and lacks some. The table records 90,000 to 100,000 clones, around three quarters of them present only once. What was sequenced was blood. The receptor set was obtained from a woman aged 25 to 39 in good health.

CDR3 in amino acids: CASSPQGQGSTDTQYF. The CDR3 coding sequence is TGTGCCAGCTCACCACAGGGACAGGGGAGCACAGATACGCAGTATTTT. The genes are TRBV18 and TRBJ2-3, with 10 bases lining up with TRBD1. The CDR3 sequence is 16 residues long. Germline V gene sequence: CDR1 KGHSH, CDR2 LQKENI. The J segment lost 0 bases and the V segment lost 1 base, leaving 1 base of the junction unmatched.

The V call is TRBV2, the J call TRBJ1-4; no reliable D call. Germline values: CDR1 SNHLY, CDR2 FYNNEI. V was cut by 6 bases and J by 3 bases, with 14 bases left in between. There are 15 residues in the CDR3. The CDR3 loop is CASSLISTPNEKLFF. For the CDR3, the DNA is TGTGCCAGCAGCCTGATCAGTACGCCTAATGAAAAACTGTTTTTT.

J is TRBJ1-4 and V is TRBV4-2, with D hard to call. V gave up 0 bases and J gave up 7 bases, with 9 bases separating them. Germline values: CDR1 LGHNA, CDR2 YNFKEQ. The CDR3 runs to 14 residues. The chain's CDR3 is CASSQEDGFEKLFF. The CDR3 nucleotides are TGTGCCAGCAGCCAAGAGGACGGGTTTGAAAAACTGTTTTTT.

The chain joins TRBV27 to TRBJ1-2; D is uncertain. The germline V gene encodes CDR1 MNHEY and CDR2 SMNVEV (reference sequence). This CDR3 has 13 residues. Trimming pared 3 bases from V and 0 bases from J, leaving 5 bases between. In DNA form, the CDR3 reads TGTGCCAGCAGTTTTAGTTCTAACTATGGCTACACCTTC. It translates to CASSFSSNYGYTF.

This clone occurred a few times. The chain carries TRBV6-1 and TRBJ1-5, with D unclear. The germline V and J ends were trimmed by 3 bases and 0 bases, with 12 bases remaining between them. This CDR3 is 16 amino acids long. Germline CDR1 is MNHNS and CDR2 is SASEGT. CDR3: CASSEEIRRSNQPQHF. CDR3 nucleotides: TGTGCCAGCAGTGAGGAGATCCGTCGTAGCAATCAGCCCCAGCATTTT.

The rearrangement links TRBV3-1 (or the pseudogene TRBV3-2) to TRBJ2-7; TRBD1 agrees at 8 bases. Germline CDR1 reads LGHDT; CDR2 reads YNNKEL (reference sequence). The CDR3 is 14 residues long. Trimming cost V 1 base and J 3 bases; bases outside gene matches: 2. CDR3 region: CASSQAGQGYEQYF. The CDR3 bases are TGTGCCAGCAGCCAAGCTGGACAGGGCTACGAGCAGTACTTC.

The chain carries TRBV27 and TRBJ1-2; D perhaps matches TRBD1 (6 bases). V lost 4 bases and J lost 5, with 17 bases in between. Germline V gene lookup returns CDR1 MNHEY and CDR2 SMNVEV (reference sequence). The CDR3 loop spans 15 amino acids. The CDR3 region is CASSSLGAAFYGYTF. CDR3 in DNA: TGTGCCAGCAGTTCCTTGGGGGCCGCCTTTTATGGCTACACCTTC.

CDR3 nucleotide sequence: TGTGCCAGCAAGGGACAGGCAGAGCAGTACTTC. The encoded protein is CASKGQAEQYF. The chain carries TRBV12-3 or TRBV12-4 and TRBJ2-7; 8 bases are a match to TRBD1. CDR3 length: 11 residues. J was trimmed by 7 bases and V by 7 bases; bases with no gene match: 3.

This clone is a singleton in its sample. This chain uses TRBV19 with TRBJ2-5, with D perhaps matching TRBD1 or TRBD2 (5 bases each). Germline loops: CDR1 LNHDA, CDR2 SQIVND (reference sequence). This CDR3 spans 13 amino acids. Deletions cut 1 base from V and 5 bases from J, with 8 bases between. DNA for the CDR3: TGTGCCAGTAGTATAGGGTGGGGGGAGACCCAGTACTTC. Protein: CASSIGWGETQYF.

The chain employs TRBV12-5 and TRBJ1-2, with 8 bases identical to TRBD1. The germline gives CDR1 LGHNT, CDR2 FRNRAP. J gave up 7 bases and V 7 bases, and 8 bases lay outside the gene matches. This CDR3 is 13 amino acids long. Here the CDR3 DNA reads TGTGCTAGTGCCAGGACAGGGCTGCTTGGCTACACCTTC. Translation gives CASARTGLLGYTF. Supplemented by reference TRBV12-5 and TRBJ1-2, the full variable domain reads DARVTQTPRHKVTEMGQEVTMRCQPILGHNTVFWYRQTMMQGLELLAYFRNRAPLDDSGMPKDRFSAEMPDATLATLKIQPSEPRDSAVYFCASARTGLLGYTFGSGTRLTVV.

The gene calls are TRBV9 and TRBJ1-2; TRBD1 matches at 10 bases. Looked up from germline, CDR1 is SGDLS and CDR2 is YYNGEE. J lost 8 bases, V lost 1 base, and 11 bases had no gene match. The CDR3 loop spans 16 amino acids. The CDR3 bases are TGTGCCAGCAGCGTACTACCGGGACAGGGGCGTAGGGGCTACACCTTC. Protein: CASSVLPGQGRRGYTF.

The CDR3 DNA is TGTGCCAGCAGCCCCGGGTCAGGGGGTAAGCCCCAGCATTTT. Its protein is CASSPGSGGKPQHF. V gene TRBV2 combines with J gene TRBJ1-5; 7 bases agree with TRBD1. Per the germline V gene, CDR1 is SNHLY and CDR2 is FYNNEI. V shed 6 bases, J shed 8 bases, and the junction held 10 bases outside the gene matches. This CDR3 comprises 14 residues.

This clone came up many times. The chain is built from TRBV12-3 or TRBV12-4 and TRBJ2-1, with D tentatively TRBD1 (6 bases). This CDR3 contains 12 residues. V shed 6 bases and J shed 5 bases, with 8 bases lying between them. For the CDR3, the DNA is TGTGCCAGCAGGGGGGACAACAATGAGCAGTTCTTC. This sequence encodes CASRGDNNEQFF.

The gene calls are TRBV6-2 or TRBV6-3 and TRBJ2-5, with a tentative D call TRBD2 (5 bases). The CDR3 is 14 residues long. In germline, CDR1 is MNHEY, CDR2 SVGEGT. Between the trimmed V and J ends, which lost 4 bases and 2 bases, there was a span of 11 bases. The CDR3 reads CASSSGRDQETQYF. CDR3 bases: TGTGCCAGCAGTTCAGGACGGGATCAAGAGACCCAGTACTTC.

This clone showed up just once. The chain joins TRBV10-2 to TRBJ2-1, with D possibly TRBD2 on 6 matching bases. Germline-derived CDR1 and CDR2 are WSHSY and SAAADI. V lost 3 bases and J lost 7, with 19 bases in between. CDR3 length: 16 residues. CDR3 in DNA: TGCGCCAGCAGTGATGTTGATGGCAGGGAGGATAATGAGCAGTTCTTC. This encodes CASSDVDGREDNEQFF.

The CDR3 nucleotides are TGTGCCATCAGTGAACGAAGTAACACCATATATTTT. It specifies CAISERSNTIYF. The chain employs TRBV10-3 and TRBJ1-3, with D unclear. The CDR3 runs 12 residues. V lost 3 bases, J lost 7 bases, and 7 bases lay in between. The germline V gene encodes CDR1 ENHRY and CDR2 SYGVKD.

The V gene is TRBV2, the J gene TRBJ2-2, with D tentatively TRBD1 or TRBD2 (5 bases each). The germline CDR1 and CDR2 sequences are SNHLY and FYNNEI. The CDR3 covers 13 residues. Deletions cut 3 bases from V and 8 bases from J, with 10 bases between. The DNA of the CDR3 is TGTGCCAGCAGTGAGCCTGGGGGTGGGGAGCTGTTTTTT. Its protein product is CASSEPGGGELFF. Together with reference TRBV2 and TRBJ2-2, the CDR3 gives the full variable domain: EPEVTQTPSHQVTQMGQEVILRCVPISNHLYFYWYRQILGQKVEFLVSFYNNEISEKSEIFDDQFSVERPDGSNFTLKIRSTKLEDSAMYFCASSEPGGGELFFGEGSRLTVL.

On this clone: Other DNA variants within this sample encode the same CDR3. This rearrangement joins TRBV4-3 to TRBJ1-1; the D is unclear. Germline V gene lookup returns CDR1 LGHNA and CDR2 YSLEER. The ends were cut back, 0 bases at V and 4 bases at J, with 9 bases in the middle. The CDR3 has 14 residues. Here the CDR3 reads CASSQEDGSTEAFF. In nucleotides, the CDR3 is TGCGCCAGCAGCCAAGAGGACGGTAGCACTGAAGCTTTCTTT.

This chain links TRBV4-1 with TRBJ2-6; no clear D. Germline V gene data show CDR1 as MGHRA and CDR2 as YSYEKL. CDR3 length: 15 amino acids. V was clipped by 3 bases and J by 1 base, with 7 bases between them. The CDR3 sequence: CASSHRVSGANVLTF. The CDR3 DNA follows: TGCGCCAGCAGCCATCGTGTTTCTGGGGCCAACGTCCTGACTTTC.

The chain has TRBV24-1 and TRBJ2-7; TRBD1 agrees at 7 bases. The CDR3 covers 14 residues. Trimming removed 4 bases from V and 2 bases from J; junction bases left unmatched: 4. From germline, CDR1 is KGHDR and CDR2 SFDVKD. In nucleotides, the CDR3 is TGTGCCACCAGTGAACCCGACAGGGCCTACGAGCAGTACTTC. This translates into CATSEPDRAYEQYF.

CDR3 DNA: TGTGCCAGCTCACCACTCCCCACAGATACGCAGTATTTT. Residues: CASSPLPTDTQYF. J is TRBJ2-3 and V is TRBV18; no clear D. Germline-derived CDR1 and CDR2 are KGHSH and LQKENI. V was shortened by 1 base and J by 2 bases, with 4 bases between the two germline ends. The CDR3 is made up of 13 amino acids.